This section outlines one TCR beta chain sequence together with its context. This sample is part of a study of blood T cell repertoires in COVID-19. Overall study context: Specimens from acute and convalescent COVID-19 originated in the United States, Italy and Spain. In each case, the material was cDNA or gDNA derived from T cells, B-cell-depleted T cells, or PBMCs.

The V segment lost 5 bases and the J segment 5 bases; nucleotides outside the gene matches: 8. The V gene's germline CDR1 is SEHNR and CDR2 FQNEAQ (reference sequence). The CDR3 covers 15 residues. Original data processing: Scientists estimated how many nucleated cells there were by amplifying reference gene primers. Measured with immunoSEQ multiplex PCR; TCRdb has only the in-frame clones, and not every one. That table supplies the V and J calls and clone size; D and trimming were determined from the DNA. The sample shows about 290,000 clones, 85% of them seen only once. The sequenced material came from peripheral blood. The clonotype originates from a woman between 50 and 59 years old with active or convalescent COVID-19. The genes are TRBV7-9 and TRBJ1-2; 10 bases are shared with TRBD1. The CDR3 spells CASSIVTGQGYGYTF. The CDR3 DNA reads as TGTGCCAGCAGCATCGTCACGGGACAGGGGTATGGCTACACCTTC. The full variable domain, in which reference TRBV7-9 and TRBJ1-2 provide the parts outside the CDR3, is DTGVSQNPRHKITKRGQNVTFRCDPISEHNRLYWYRQTLGQGPEFLTYFQNEAQLEKSRLLSDRFSAERPKGSFSTLEIQRTEQGDSAMYLCASSIVTGQGYGYTFGSGTRLTVV.